The clone carrying this TCR beta chain is a singleton in its sample. As processed by the authors: Estimated nucleated cell counts came from reference gene primer amplification. The repertoire was sequenced with immunoSEQ multiplex PCR; TCRdb's copy has only in-frame clones and lacks some. V, J and clone size derive from that table, while D and trimming were established from the DNA sequence. The sample has approximately 89,000 clones, more than 65% seen once. Seattle participants joined during active infection and were tracked over time. The record originates from a study of blood T cell repertoires in COVID-19. At the level of the study: Samples of COVID-19 (acute and convalescent) were obtained from the United States, Italy and Spain. Sources were T cells, B-cell-depleted T cells, or PBMCs; the material itself was cDNA or gDNA.

CDR3 length: 15 residues. Trimming removed 5 bases from V and 6 bases from J; junction bases left unmatched: 8. Germline V gene data show CDR1 as LNHNV and CDR2 as YYDKDF (reference sequence). The V call is TRBV15, the J call TRBJ2-1; TRBD1 matches 9 bases. The specimen was peripheral blood. The TCR was taken from a man between 65 and 80 years old with COVID-19, enrolled during active disease. DNA of the CDR3: TGTGCCACCAGCCTGGGGGACAGGGTTTTCAATGAGCAGTTCTTC. It translates to CATSLGDRVFNEQFF.